These T cell receptor beta chains were read from a single sample in a study of cytomegalovirus exposure and HLA in healthy donors. Repertoires were generated with immunoSEQ multiplex PCR, while TCRdb's copy carries only in-frame clones and drops some. The sample yields about 210,000 clones, 75% to 80% seen once. Material for sequencing was PBMCs. These receptors were obtained from a male donor in good health and CMV-seronegative. Each CDR3 is given with its conserved first and last residue. Fields, in order: CDR3 protein, CDR3 DNA, clone size, D gene, J gene, V gene. The D gene is left open where the match is weak. Clone size is stated in some rows and not others, as once, few, many or a class when expanded.

CDR3aa: CASSRGNYGYTF
CDR3nt: TGTGCCAGCAGCAGGGGAAACTATGGCTACACCTTC
abundance: -
d_gene: -
j_gene: TRBJ1-2
v_gene: TRBV6-1

CDR3aa: CASSFRRDTEAFF
CDR3nt: TGCGCCAGCAGCTTTCGAAGAGACACTGAAGCTTTCTTT
abundance: once
d_gene: -
j_gene: TRBJ1-1
v_gene: TRBV5-1

CDR3aa: CAHADFSYNEQFF
CDR3nt: TGTGCTCACGCGGACTTCTCCTACAATGAGCAGTTCTTC
abundance: -
d_gene: -
j_gene: TRBJ2-1
v_gene: TRBV6-6

CDR3aa: CASSAQGWHTF
CDR3nt: TGTGCCAGCAGTGCCCAGGGGTGGCACACCTTC
abundance: -
d_gene: -
j_gene: TRBJ1-2
v_gene: TRBV6-5

CDR3aa: CASTPITGEQYF
CDR3nt: TGTGCCAGCACCCCCATTACAGGGGAGCAGTACTTC
abundance: few
d_gene: -
j_gene: TRBJ2-7
v_gene: TRBV28

CDR3aa: CACLTGKDTEAFF
CDR3nt: TGTGCCTGCTTGACAGGGAAGGACACTGAAGCTTTCTTT
abundance: few
d_gene: TRBD1
j_gene: TRBJ1-1
v_gene: TRBV30

CDR3aa: CASSQDTEENIQYF
CDR3nt: TGCGCCAGCAGCCAAGATACGGAGGAAAACATTCAGTACTTC
abundance: -
d_gene: -
j_gene: TRBJ2-4
v_gene: TRBV4-3

CDR3aa: CASSLTPVGGNYGYTF
CDR3nt: TGCGCCAGCAGCTTGACCCCGGTGGGGGGAAACTATGGCTACACCTTC
abundance: -
d_gene: -
j_gene: TRBJ1-2
v_gene: TRBV5-1

CDR3aa: CAWSVLLPRGDTQYF
CDR3nt: TGTGCCTGGAGTGTACTATTGCCTCGCGGAGATACGCAGTATTTT
abundance: -
d_gene: -
j_gene: TRBJ2-3
v_gene: TRBV30

CDR3aa: CAWSARTGGTGANVLTF
CDR3nt: TGTGCCTGGAGTGCCCGGACAGGGGGGACTGGGGCCAACGTCCTGACTTTC
abundance: -
d_gene: TRBD1
j_gene: TRBJ2-6
v_gene: TRBV30

CDR3aa: CASSQEPPRQGAVEAFF
CDR3nt: TGCGCCAGCAGCCAAGAGCCCCCCCGACAGGGCGCAGTTGAAGCTTTCTTT
abundance: -
d_gene: TRBD1
j_gene: TRBJ1-1
v_gene: TRBV4-1

CDR3aa: CASSFGPAEYTEAFF
CDR3nt: TGTGCCAGCAGCTTCGGCCCGGCGGAGTACACTGAAGCTTTCTTT
abundance: -
d_gene: -
j_gene: TRBJ1-1
v_gene: TRBV7-9

CDR3aa: CASSNHPGLASCNEQFF
CDR3nt: TGTGCCAGCAGCAATCATCCGGGACTAGCGTCTTGCAATGAGCAGTTCTTC
abundance: -
d_gene: -
j_gene: TRBJ2-1
v_gene: TRBV12-1

CDR3aa: CASSQGPGGYQPQHF
CDR3nt: TGTGCCAGCAGCCAAGGTCCGGGGGGCTACCAGCCCCAGCATTTT
abundance: few
d_gene: -
j_gene: TRBJ1-5
v_gene: TRBV5-6

CDR3aa: CASSFVQGAYEQYF
CDR3nt: TGCGCCAGCAGCTTTGTACAGGGGGCCTACGAGCAGTACTTC
abundance: -
d_gene: TRBD1
j_gene: TRBJ2-7
v_gene: TRBV5-1

CDR3aa: CATRVARQGNTEAFF
CDR3nt: TGTGCCACCCGAGTCGCTCGCCAGGGGAACACTGAAGCTTTCTTT
abundance: -
d_gene: -
j_gene: TRBJ1-1
v_gene: TRBV10-3